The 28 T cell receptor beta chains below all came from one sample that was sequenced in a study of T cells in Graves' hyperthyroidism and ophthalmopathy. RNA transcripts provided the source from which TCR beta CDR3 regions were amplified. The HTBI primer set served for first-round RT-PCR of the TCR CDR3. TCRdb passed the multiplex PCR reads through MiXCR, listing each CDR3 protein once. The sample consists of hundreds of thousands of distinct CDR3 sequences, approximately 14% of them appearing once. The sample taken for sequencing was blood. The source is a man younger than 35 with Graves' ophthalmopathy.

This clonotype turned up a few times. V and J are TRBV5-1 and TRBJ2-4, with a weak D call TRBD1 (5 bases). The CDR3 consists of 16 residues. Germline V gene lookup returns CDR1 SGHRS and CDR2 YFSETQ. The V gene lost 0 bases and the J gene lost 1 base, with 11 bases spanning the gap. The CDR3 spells CASSLGGPSAKNIQYF. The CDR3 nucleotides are TGCGCCAGCAGCTTGGGGGGCCCCTCGGCCAAAAACATTCAGTACTTC.

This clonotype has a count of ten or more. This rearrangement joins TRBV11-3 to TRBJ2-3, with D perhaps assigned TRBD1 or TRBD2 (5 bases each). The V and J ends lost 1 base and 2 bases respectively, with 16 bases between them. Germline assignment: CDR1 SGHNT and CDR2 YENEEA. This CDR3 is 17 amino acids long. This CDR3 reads CASSLGRGRVVTDTQYF. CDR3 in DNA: TGTGCCAGCAGCTTAGGCCGGGGCAGGGTAGTCACAGATACGCAGTATTTT.

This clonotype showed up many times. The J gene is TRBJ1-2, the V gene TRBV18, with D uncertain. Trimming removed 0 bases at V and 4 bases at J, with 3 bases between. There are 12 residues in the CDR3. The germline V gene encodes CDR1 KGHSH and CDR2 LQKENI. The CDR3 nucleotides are TGTGCCAGCTCACCACCGGGCTATGGCTACACCTTC. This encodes CASSPPGYGYTF.

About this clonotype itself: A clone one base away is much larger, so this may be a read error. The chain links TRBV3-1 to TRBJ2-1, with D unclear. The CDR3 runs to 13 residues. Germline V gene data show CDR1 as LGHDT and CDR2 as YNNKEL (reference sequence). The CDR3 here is CASSQGENNEQSF. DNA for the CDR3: TGTGCCAGCAGCCAAGGTGAGAACAATGAGCAGTCCTTC.

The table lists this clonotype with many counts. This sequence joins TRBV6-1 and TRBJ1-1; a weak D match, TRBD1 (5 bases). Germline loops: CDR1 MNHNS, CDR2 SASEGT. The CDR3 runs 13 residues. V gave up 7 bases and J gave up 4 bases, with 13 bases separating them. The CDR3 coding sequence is TGTGCCAGCACTGGGGGGGAGGTCACTGAAGCTTTCTTT. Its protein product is CASTGGEVTEAFF.

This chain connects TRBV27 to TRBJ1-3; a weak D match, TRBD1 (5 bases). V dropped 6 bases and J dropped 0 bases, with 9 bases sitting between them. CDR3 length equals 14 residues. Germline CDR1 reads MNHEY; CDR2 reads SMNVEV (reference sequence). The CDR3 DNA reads TGTGCCAGCAGGGGGCCATACTCTGGAAACACCATATATTTT. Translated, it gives CASRGPYSGNTIYF.

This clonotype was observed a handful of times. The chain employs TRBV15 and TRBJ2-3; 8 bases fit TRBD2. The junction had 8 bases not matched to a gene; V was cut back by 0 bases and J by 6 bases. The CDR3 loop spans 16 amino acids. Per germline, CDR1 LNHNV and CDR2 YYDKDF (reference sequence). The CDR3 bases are TGTGCCACCAGCAGAGAACCCGGGGGGGAATGGGATACGCAGTATTTT. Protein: CATSREPGGEWDTQYF.

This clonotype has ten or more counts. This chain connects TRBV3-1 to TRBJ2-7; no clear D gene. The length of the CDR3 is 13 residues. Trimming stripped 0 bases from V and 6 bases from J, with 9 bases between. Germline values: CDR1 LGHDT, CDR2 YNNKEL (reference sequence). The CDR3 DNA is TGTGCCAGCAGCCAAGACCGGACCACCGAGCAGTACTTC. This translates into CASSQDRTTEQYF.

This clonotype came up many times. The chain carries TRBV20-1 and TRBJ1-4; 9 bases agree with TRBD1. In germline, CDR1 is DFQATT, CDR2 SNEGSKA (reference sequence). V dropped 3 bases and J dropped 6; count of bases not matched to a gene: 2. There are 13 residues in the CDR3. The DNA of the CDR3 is TGCAGTGCTAGGGACAGGGGCCATGAAAAACTGTTTTTT. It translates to CSARDRGHEKLFF.

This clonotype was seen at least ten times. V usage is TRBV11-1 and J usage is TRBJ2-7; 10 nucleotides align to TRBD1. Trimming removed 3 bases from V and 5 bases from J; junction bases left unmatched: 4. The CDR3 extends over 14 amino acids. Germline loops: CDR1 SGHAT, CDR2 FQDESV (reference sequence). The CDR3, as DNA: TGTGCCAGCAGCTTCGGGACAGGGGTCCACGAGCAGTACTTC. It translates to CASSFGTGVHEQYF.

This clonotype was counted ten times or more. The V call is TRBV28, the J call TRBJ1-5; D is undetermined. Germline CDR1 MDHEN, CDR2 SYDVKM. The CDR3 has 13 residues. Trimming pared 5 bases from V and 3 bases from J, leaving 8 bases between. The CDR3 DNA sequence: TGTGCCAGCAGTGGGCAGCCCAATCAGCCCCAGCATTTT. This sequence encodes CASSGQPNQPQHF.

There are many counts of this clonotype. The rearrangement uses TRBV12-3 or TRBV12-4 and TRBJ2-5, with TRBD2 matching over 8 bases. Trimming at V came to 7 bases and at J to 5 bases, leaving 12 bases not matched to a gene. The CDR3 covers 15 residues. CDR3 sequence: CASNLNGRAGETQYF. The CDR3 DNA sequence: TGTGCCAGCAACCTTAACGGGAGGGCCGGGGAGACCCAGTACTTC.

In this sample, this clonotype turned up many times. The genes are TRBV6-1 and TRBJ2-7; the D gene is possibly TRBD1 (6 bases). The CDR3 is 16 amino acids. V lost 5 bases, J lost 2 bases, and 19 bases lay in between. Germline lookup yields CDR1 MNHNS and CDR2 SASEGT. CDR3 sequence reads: CASSKDRTLLTYEQYF. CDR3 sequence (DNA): TGTGCCAGCAGTAAAGACAGGACTTTACTCACCTACGAGCAGTACTTC.

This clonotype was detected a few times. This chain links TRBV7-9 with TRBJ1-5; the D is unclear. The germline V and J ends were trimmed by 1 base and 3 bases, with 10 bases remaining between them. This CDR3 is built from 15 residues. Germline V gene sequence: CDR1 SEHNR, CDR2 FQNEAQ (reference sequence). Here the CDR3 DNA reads TGTGCCAGCAGCTTAGGCCAGTCCCTCAATCAGCCCCAGCATTTT. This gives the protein CASSLGQSLNQPQHF.

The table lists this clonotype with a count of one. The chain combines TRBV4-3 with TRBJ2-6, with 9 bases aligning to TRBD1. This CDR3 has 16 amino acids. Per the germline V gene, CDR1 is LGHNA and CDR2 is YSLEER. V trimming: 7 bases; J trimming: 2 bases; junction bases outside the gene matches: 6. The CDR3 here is CASTGHRGPGANVLTF. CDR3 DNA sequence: TGCGCCAGCACGGGCCACAGGGGGCCTGGGGCCAACGTCCTGACTTTC.

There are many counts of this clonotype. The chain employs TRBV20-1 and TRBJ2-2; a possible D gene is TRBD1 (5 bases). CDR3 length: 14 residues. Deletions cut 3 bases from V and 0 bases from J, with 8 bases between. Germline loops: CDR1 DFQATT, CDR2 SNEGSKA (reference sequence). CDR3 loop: CSASGAANTGELFF. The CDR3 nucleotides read TGCAGTGCTAGTGGGGCTGCGAACACCGGGGAGCTGTTTTTT.

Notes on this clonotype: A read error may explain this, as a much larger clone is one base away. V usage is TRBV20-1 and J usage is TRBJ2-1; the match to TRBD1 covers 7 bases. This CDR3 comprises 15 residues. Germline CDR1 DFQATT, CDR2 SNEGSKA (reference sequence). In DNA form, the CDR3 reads TGCAGTGCTAGTCAGGGGGTGAATTCCTACAATGAGCAGCTCTTC. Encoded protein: CSASQGVNSYNEQLF.

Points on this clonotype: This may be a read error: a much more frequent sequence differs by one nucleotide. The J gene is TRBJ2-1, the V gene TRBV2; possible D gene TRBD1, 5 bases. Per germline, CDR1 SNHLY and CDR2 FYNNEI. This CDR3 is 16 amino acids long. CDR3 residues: CASSDPDRPYPNEQSF. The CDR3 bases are TGTGCCAGCAGTGATCCCGACAGACCCTATCCGAATGAGCAGTCCTTC.

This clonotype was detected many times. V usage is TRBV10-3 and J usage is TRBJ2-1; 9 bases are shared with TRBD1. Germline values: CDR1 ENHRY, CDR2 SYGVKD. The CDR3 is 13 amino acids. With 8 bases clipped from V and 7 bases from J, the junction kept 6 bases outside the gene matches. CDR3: CAIARTGENEQFF. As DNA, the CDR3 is TGTGCCATCGCCCGGACAGGGGAGAATGAGCAGTTCTTC.

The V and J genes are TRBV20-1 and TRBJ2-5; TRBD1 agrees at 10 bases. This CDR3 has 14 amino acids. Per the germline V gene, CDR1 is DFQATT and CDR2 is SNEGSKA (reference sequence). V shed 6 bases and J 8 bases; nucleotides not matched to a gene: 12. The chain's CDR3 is CSARTGGEDSTQYF. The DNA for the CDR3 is TGCAGTGCGCGGACAGGGGGAGAGGATAGCACCCAGTACTTC.

CDR3 bases: TGTGCCAGCAGCCAAGGGGTCCGAGAGACCCAGTACTTC. It is translated as CASSQGVRETQYF. The V and J genes are TRBV4-2 and TRBJ2-5; D not certain. CDR1 and CDR2 from the germline V gene are LGHNA and YNFKEQ. This CDR3 spans 13 amino acids. Deletions cut 1 base from V and 4 bases from J, with 7 bases between.

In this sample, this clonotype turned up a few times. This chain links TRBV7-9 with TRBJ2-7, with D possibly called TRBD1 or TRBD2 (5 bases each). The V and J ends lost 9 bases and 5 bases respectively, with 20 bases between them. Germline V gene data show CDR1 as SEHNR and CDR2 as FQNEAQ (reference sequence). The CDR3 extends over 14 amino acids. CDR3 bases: TGTGCCAGTCAGTCGGTCGAGGGGAGAAACGAGCAGTACTTC. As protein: CASQSVEGRNEQYF. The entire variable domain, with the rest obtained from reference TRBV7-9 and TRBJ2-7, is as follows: DTGVSQNPRHKITKRGQNVTFRCDPISEHNRLYWYRQTLGQGPEFLTYFQNEAQLEKSRLLSDRFSAERPKGSFSTLEIQRTEQGDSAMYLCASQSVEGRNEQYFGPGTRLTVT.

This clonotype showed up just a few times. CDR3 region: CACPQLGGIIGELFF. The CDR3 DNA is TGTGCCTGCCCCCAGCTCGGGGGAATAATCGGGGAGCTGTTTTTT. The chain recombines TRBV30 with TRBJ2-2; D possibly corresponds to TRBD2 (6 bases). From germline, CDR1 is GTSNPN and CDR2 SVGIG (reference sequence). V lost 6 bases, J lost 7 bases, and 21 bases lay in between. CDR3 size: 15 residues.

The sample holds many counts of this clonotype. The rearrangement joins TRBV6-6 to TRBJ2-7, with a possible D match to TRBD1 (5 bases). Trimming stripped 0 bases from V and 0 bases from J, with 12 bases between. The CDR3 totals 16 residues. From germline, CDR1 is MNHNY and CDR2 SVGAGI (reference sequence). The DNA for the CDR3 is TGTGCCAGCAGTTACTCCTACAGGTCGCTCTCCTACGAGCAGTACTTC. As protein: CASSYSYRSLSYEQYF.

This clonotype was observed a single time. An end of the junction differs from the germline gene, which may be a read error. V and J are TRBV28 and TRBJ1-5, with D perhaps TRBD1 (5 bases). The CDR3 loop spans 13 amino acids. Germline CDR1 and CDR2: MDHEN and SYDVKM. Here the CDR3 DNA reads TGTGCCAGCAGTGGGGACCGCAATCAGTCCCAGCATTTT. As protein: CASSGDRNQSQHF.

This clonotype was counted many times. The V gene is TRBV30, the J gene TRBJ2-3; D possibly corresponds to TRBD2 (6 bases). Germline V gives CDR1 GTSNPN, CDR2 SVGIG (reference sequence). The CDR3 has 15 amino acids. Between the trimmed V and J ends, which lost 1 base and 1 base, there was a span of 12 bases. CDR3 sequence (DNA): TGTGCCTGGAGTGGTGCGGGGTGGGGCACAGATACGCAGTATTTT. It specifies CAWSGAGWGTDTQYF. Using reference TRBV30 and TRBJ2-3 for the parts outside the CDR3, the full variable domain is SQTIHQWPATLVQPVGSPLSLECTVEGTSNPNLYWYRQAAGRGLQLLFYSVGIGQISSEVPQNLSASRPQDRQFILSSKKLLLSDSGFYLCAWSGAGWGTDTQYFGPGTRLTVL.

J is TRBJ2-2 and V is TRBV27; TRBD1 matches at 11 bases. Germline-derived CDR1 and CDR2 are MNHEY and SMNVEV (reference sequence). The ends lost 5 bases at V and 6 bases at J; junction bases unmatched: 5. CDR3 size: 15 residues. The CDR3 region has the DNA TGTGCCAGCAGTGATATGGGACAGGGGGCCGGGGAGCTGTTTTTT. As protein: CASSDMGQGAGELFF.

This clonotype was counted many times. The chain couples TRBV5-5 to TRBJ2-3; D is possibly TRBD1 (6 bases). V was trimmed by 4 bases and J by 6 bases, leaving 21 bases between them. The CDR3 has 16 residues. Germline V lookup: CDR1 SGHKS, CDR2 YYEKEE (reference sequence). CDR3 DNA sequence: TGTGCCAGCAGCCCCGCCCCCAGGGGAGTACCCGATACGCAGTATTTT. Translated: CASSPAPRGVPDTQYF.